Listed below are T cell receptor beta chains from one sample, sequenced in a study of blood T cell repertoires in COVID-19. Profiled with immunoSEQ multiplex PCR; TCRdb holds only in-frame clones, not every one. The sample lists roughly 500,000 clones; 88% were seen once. The sequenced material came from PBMCs or T cells enriched from blood (not recorded which). These receptors all come from a woman in her fifties or sixties who had recovered from COVID-19. CDR3s include the opening cysteine and the closing phenylalanine or tryptophan. Each record gives: CDR3 protein, CDR3 DNA, J gene, clone size, D gene, CDR3 length, V gene. D genes are given only for firm matches. Size is stated for part of the rows, as once, few or many counts, or as a class when the clone is expanded.

CDR3aa: CATSGLRAGGYNNEQFF; CDR3nt: TGTGCCACCAGTGGCCTACGAGCGGGGGGCTATAACAATGAGCAGTTCTTC; j_gene: TRBJ2-1; abundance: NA; d_gene: TRBD2; len: 17; v_gene: TRBV24-1
CDR3aa: CASSNERFYNSPLHF; CDR3nt: TGTGCCAGCAGCAATGAGAGATTCTATAATTCACCCCTCCACTTT; j_gene: TRBJ1-6; abundance: NA; d_gene: NA; len: 15; v_gene: TRBV21-1
CDR3aa: CASSLLGGMNTEAFF; CDR3nt: TGCGCCAGCAGCTTGCTGGGGGGAATGAACACTGAAGCTTTCTTT; j_gene: TRBJ1-1; abundance: NA; d_gene: NA; len: 15; v_gene: TRBV5-1
CDR3aa: CAWKNRGNTEAFF; CDR3nt: TGTGCCTGGAAAAACAGGGGGAACACTGAAGCTTTCTTT; j_gene: TRBJ1-1; abundance: NA; d_gene: TRBD1; len: 13; v_gene: TRBV30
CDR3aa: CASSQDGPRNEQFF; CDR3nt: TGCGCCAGCAGCCAAGATGGCCCTCGCAATGAGCAGTTCTTC; j_gene: TRBJ2-1; abundance: NA; d_gene: NA; len: 14; v_gene: TRBV4-1
CDR3aa: CATSDYRFTDTQYF; CDR3nt: TGTGCCACCAGTGATTACAGGTTCACAGATACGCAGTATTTT; j_gene: TRBJ2-3; abundance: NA; d_gene: NA; len: 14; v_gene: TRBV24-1
CDR3aa: CASMVSGGYTF; CDR3nt: TGTGCCAGCATGGTATCGGGTGGCTACACCTTC; j_gene: TRBJ1-2; abundance: once; d_gene: NA; len: 11; v_gene: TRBV12-3/TRBV12-4
CDR3aa: CASSLRGMNTEAFF; CDR3nt: TGTGCCAGCAGCTTAAGGGGGATGAACACTGAAGCTTTCTTT; j_gene: TRBJ1-1; abundance: NA; d_gene: NA; len: 14; v_gene: TRBV11-2
CDR3aa: CASSLVVLGRGDPRAFF; CDR3nt: TGTGCCAGCAGCTTAGTTGTCTTGGGCAGGGGGGACCCAAGAGCTTTCTTT; j_gene: TRBJ1-1; abundance: NA; d_gene: TRBD1; len: 17; v_gene: TRBV11-3
CDR3aa: CASSFGQGDYYGYTF; CDR3nt: TGTGCCAGCAGCTTTGGACAGGGAGATTACTATGGCTACACCTTC; j_gene: TRBJ1-2; abundance: NA; d_gene: TRBD1; len: 15; v_gene: TRBV11-2
CDR3aa: CATSGRPTPNTDTQYF; CDR3nt: TGTGCCACCAGTGGTCGGCCGACTCCCAACACAGATACGCAGTATTTT; j_gene: TRBJ2-3; abundance: NA; d_gene: NA; len: 16; v_gene: TRBV24-1
CDR3aa: CATKPPGTANQPQHF; CDR3nt: TGTGCCACCAAGCCCCCCGGGACAGCAAATCAGCCCCAGCATTTT; j_gene: TRBJ1-5; abundance: NA; d_gene: TRBD1; len: 15; v_gene: TRBV6-6
CDR3aa: CASNQPPQGAGEKLFF; CDR3nt: TGTGCCAGCAACCAACCCCCCCAGGGGGCCGGTGAAAAACTGTTTTTT; j_gene: TRBJ1-4; abundance: NA; d_gene: TRBD1; len: 16; v_gene: TRBV2
CDR3aa: CASSGTSGGRYEQYF; CDR3nt: TGTGCCAGCAGCGGTACTAGCGGGGGGCGCTACGAGCAGTACTTC; j_gene: TRBJ2-7; abundance: NA; d_gene: TRBD2; len: 15; v_gene: TRBV2
CDR3aa: CASSIIAPSSYNEQFF; CDR3nt: TGTGCCAGTAGTATAATAGCGCCGAGCTCCTACAATGAGCAGTTCTTC; j_gene: TRBJ2-1; abundance: NA; d_gene: NA; len: 16; v_gene: TRBV19
CDR3aa: CASSQEDRKTEAFF; CDR3nt: TGTGCCAGCAGCCAGGAGGATCGAAAGACTGAAGCTTTCTTT; j_gene: TRBJ1-1; abundance: NA; d_gene: NA; len: 14; v_gene: TRBV3-1/TRBV3-2
CDR3aa: CAWSARGRGEKLFF; CDR3nt: TGTGCCTGGAGTGCTAGGGGGAGAGGCGAAAAACTGTTTTTT; j_gene: TRBJ1-4; abundance: NA; d_gene: NA; len: 14; v_gene: TRBV30
CDR3aa: CASSRNVGGNTEAFF; CDR3nt: TGTGCCAGCAGCCGGAACGTAGGGGGGAACACTGAAGCTTTCTTT; j_gene: TRBJ1-1; abundance: NA; d_gene: NA; len: 15; v_gene: TRBV3-1/TRBV3-2
CDR3aa: CSVVFARNTEAFF; CDR3nt: TGCAGCGTTGTATTTGCCAGGAACACTGAAGCTTTCTTT; j_gene: TRBJ1-1; abundance: NA; d_gene: NA; len: 13; v_gene: TRBV29-1
CDR3aa: CASSPTPSGIDTQYF; CDR3nt: TGTGCCAGCAGCCCGACACCCTCCGGAATAGATACGCAGTATTTT; j_gene: TRBJ2-3; abundance: NA; d_gene: NA; len: 15; v_gene: TRBV5-6
CDR3aa: CASSETGGRGNQPQHF; CDR3nt: TGTGCCAGTAGCGAGACAGGGGGTAGGGGCAATCAGCCCCAGCATTTT; j_gene: TRBJ1-5; abundance: once; d_gene: TRBD1; len: 16; v_gene: TRBV19
CDR3aa: CASSPEGARRTEAFF; CDR3nt: TGTGCCAGCTCACCCGAGGGGGCGCGGAGGACTGAAGCTTTCTTT; j_gene: TRBJ1-1; abundance: NA; d_gene: TRBD1; len: 15; v_gene: TRBV18
CDR3aa: CASSESAVMDTEAFF; CDR3nt: TGCGCCAGCAGTGAGTCGGCGGTTATGGACACTGAAGCTTTCTTT; j_gene: TRBJ1-1; abundance: NA; d_gene: NA; len: 15; v_gene: TRBV10-1
CDR3aa: CASSVWNSEAFF; CDR3nt: TGTGCCAGCAGTGTATGGAACTCCGAAGCTTTCTTT; j_gene: TRBJ1-1; abundance: NA; d_gene: NA; len: 12; v_gene: TRBV28
CDR3aa: CASSPDRGEANEKLFF; CDR3nt: TGTGCCAGCAGCCCGGACAGGGGGGAGGCTAATGAAAAACTGTTTTTT; j_gene: TRBJ1-4; abundance: NA; d_gene: TRBD1; len: 16; v_gene: TRBV7-6
CDR3aa: CASRLAQNNEQFF; CDR3nt: TGTGCCAGCAGGCTAGCGCAGAACAATGAGCAGTTCTTC; j_gene: TRBJ2-1; abundance: NA; d_gene: NA; len: 13; v_gene: TRBV2
CDR3aa: CALMDRSQNTIYF; CDR3nt: TGTGCCTTGATGGACAGGAGCCAGAACACCATATATTTT; j_gene: TRBJ1-3; abundance: NA; d_gene: TRBD1; len: 13; v_gene: TRBV30
CDR3aa: CASSLPGAGRNTEAFF; CDR3nt: TGCGCCAGCAGCCTTCCAGGGGCAGGAAGGAACACTGAAGCTTTCTTT; j_gene: TRBJ1-1; abundance: NA; d_gene: NA; len: 16; v_gene: TRBV5-1
CDR3aa: CASSYVGQGEETQYF; CDR3nt: TGTGCCAGCAGTTACGTAGGACAGGGTGAGGAGACCCAGTACTTC; j_gene: TRBJ2-5; abundance: few; d_gene: TRBD1; len: 15; v_gene: TRBV6-2/TRBV6-3
CDR3aa: CASSPSRTGNEQFF; CDR3nt: TGTGCCAGCAGCCCAAGTAGGACAGGCAATGAGCAGTTCTTC; j_gene: TRBJ2-1; abundance: NA; d_gene: TRBD1; len: 14; v_gene: TRBV11-2
CDR3aa: CASSQDPGPEAFF; CDR3nt: TGTGCCAGCAGCCAAGATCCAGGGCCTGAAGCTTTCTTT; j_gene: TRBJ1-1; abundance: NA; d_gene: NA; len: 13; v_gene: TRBV14
CDR3aa: CASSPGGTNEKLFF; CDR3nt: TGTGCCAGCTCACCAGGGGGGACTAATGAAAAACTGTTTTTT; j_gene: TRBJ1-4; abundance: NA; d_gene: TRBD1; len: 14; v_gene: TRBV28
CDR3aa: CASSLDSAYNSPLHF; CDR3nt: TGTGCCAGCAGTTTGGACAGCGCCTATAATTCACCCCTCCACTTT; j_gene: TRBJ1-6; abundance: NA; d_gene: NA; len: 15; v_gene: TRBV27
CDR3aa: CASSSTSGGPPGEQFF; CDR3nt: TGTGCCAGCAGTTCAACTAGCGGGGGGCCACCCGGAGAGCAGTTCTTC; j_gene: TRBJ2-1; abundance: NA; d_gene: TRBD2; len: 16; v_gene: TRBV6-5
CDR3aa: CASSLGQGANQPQHF; CDR3nt: TGTGCCAGCAGCTTAGGACAGGGGGCGAATCAGCCCCAGCATTTT; j_gene: TRBJ1-5; abundance: NA; d_gene: TRBD1; len: 15; v_gene: TRBV11-2
CDR3aa: CASSLGQNTEAFF; CDR3nt: TGTGCCAGCAGTTTAGGGCAGAACACTGAAGCTTTCTTT; j_gene: TRBJ1-1; abundance: few; d_gene: NA; len: 13; v_gene: TRBV28
CDR3aa: CASSSGRNYGYTF; CDR3nt: TGTGCCAGCAGCAGCGGCCGGAACTATGGCTACACCTTC; j_gene: TRBJ1-2; abundance: NA; d_gene: NA; len: 13; v_gene: TRBV14
CDR3aa: CASSEGTSVDTQYF; CDR3nt: TGTGCCAGCAGTGAAGGGACTAGCGTGGATACGCAGTATTTT; j_gene: TRBJ2-3; abundance: NA; d_gene: TRBD2; len: 14; v_gene: TRBV6-1
CDR3aa: CASSVGQGGWTNEKLFF; CDR3nt: TGTGCCAGCAGCGTGGGACAGGGCGGCTGGACTAATGAAAAACTGTTTTTT; j_gene: TRBJ1-4; abundance: NA; d_gene: TRBD1; len: 17; v_gene: TRBV9
CDR3aa: CASSLTTGYGYTF; CDR3nt: TGTGCCAGCAGCCTAACGACAGGATATGGCTACACCTTC; j_gene: TRBJ1-2; abundance: NA; d_gene: NA; len: 13; v_gene: TRBV3-1/TRBV3-2
CDR3aa: CASSGDRGGLYYNSPLHF; CDR3nt: TGTGCCAGCAGCGGGGACAGGGGCGGCTTATATTATAATTCACCCCTCCACTTT; j_gene: TRBJ1-6; abundance: NA; d_gene: TRBD1; len: 18; v_gene: TRBV7-6
CDR3aa: CASSINPGRGGNTIYF; CDR3nt: TGTGCCAGTAGTATCAACCCCGGCCGGGGGGGAAACACCATATATTTT; j_gene: TRBJ1-3; abundance: NA; d_gene: NA; len: 16; v_gene: TRBV19